The subject of this entry is one TCR beta chain. Antigen specificity is unknown. This entry belongs to a study of post-analysis software for immune sequencing data. Study-level results: Compared with controls, patients had more of 4 or 5 TRBV segments, including TRBV5-6, TRBV5-1 and TRBV20-1.

The CDR3 consists of 14 residues. Germline V lookup: CDR1 LNHDA, CDR2 SQIVND (reference sequence). The authors incorporated unique molecular identifiers into the TCR beta cDNA libraries. One entry per CDR3 protein results from TCRdb running MiXCR on the PCR reads. The table lists roughly 800,000 distinct CDR3 sequences, approximately 53% of them singletons. Sequenced input: blood. The rearrangement links TRBV19 to TRBJ2-4; 9 nucleotides align to TRBD2. The J call is uncertain, as TRBJ2-7 better fits the DNA end. This receptor was obtained from a girl aged 10-17 years with multiple sclerosis. CDR3 sequence: CASSTSGNIYEQYF. CDR3 DNA: TGTGCCAGTAGTACTAGCGGGAATATCTACGAGCAGTACTTC.